Below, 5 T cell receptor beta chains from the same sample are listed, as sequenced in a study of T cells in Graves' hyperthyroidism and ophthalmopathy. The CDR3 regions of TCR beta were amplified from RNA transcripts. Initially, a first-round RT-PCR of the TCR CDR3 employed the HTBI primer set. TCRdb passed the multiplex PCR reads through MiXCR, listing each CDR3 protein once. The data show about half a million distinct CDR3 sequences, less than 25% seen once. The specimen was blood. These receptor sequences come from a man younger than 30 with Graves' hyperthyroidism.

At least ten counts were recorded for this clonotype. A much larger clone lies a single base off, so this may be a read error. This sequence joins TRBV6-1 and TRBJ1-5; D gene uncertain. V was cut by 2 bases and J by 0 bases, with 8 bases left in between. The CDR3 totals 15 residues. Per the germline V gene, CDR1 is MNHNS and CDR2 is SASEGT. CDR3 coding DNA: TGTGCCAGCAGTGAACCAGATTATAGCAATCAGCCCCAGCATTTT. Protein: CASSEPDYSNQPQHF.

Many counts were recorded for this clonotype. This chain uses TRBV27 with TRBJ2-7; TRBD1 matches at 9 bases. In germline, CDR1 is MNHEY, CDR2 SMNVEV (reference sequence). J lost 6 bases, V lost 8 bases, and 11 bases had no gene match. The CDR3 is made up of 14 amino acids. This CDR3 reads CASRPGDRVGEQYF. DNA of the CDR3: TGTGCCAGCCGACCAGGGGACAGGGTGGGCGAGCAGTACTTC.

Concerning this clonotype itself: Since a much larger clone is just one base distant, this may be a read error. The chain has TRBV11-3 and TRBJ2-2, with D possibly TRBD1 on 6 matching bases. The CDR3 has 15 amino acids. Germline CDR1 reads SGHNT; CDR2 reads YENEEA. CDR3 in DNA: TGTGTCAGCAGCGATCGACAGGCGGGTACCGGGGAGCTGTTTTTT. It specifies CVSSDRQAGTGELFF.

The chain recombines TRBV5-1 with TRBJ1-2, with TRBD1 matching 8 bases. The CDR3 is 14 residues long. The V gene's germline CDR1 is SGHRS and CDR2 YFSETQ. V dropped 3 bases and J dropped 8; count of bases not matched to a gene: 9. The CDR3 reads CASSSPGQGVGYTF. CDR3 bases: TGCGCCAGCAGCTCTCCTGGACAGGGTGTCGGCTACACCTTC.

This clonotype was seen repeatedly, ten times or more. The gene calls are TRBV27 and TRBJ1-1; D gene uncertain. V lost 2 bases to trimming and J lost 5 bases, with 15 bases between them. The V gene's germline CDR1 is MNHEY and CDR2 SMNVEV (reference sequence). This CDR3 has 15 amino acids. CDR3 sequence: CASSLNRPGWTEAFF. The CDR3 DNA sequence: TGTGCCAGCAGTTTAAATCGGCCGGGTTGGACTGAAGCTTTCTTT.